The clone carrying this T cell receptor (beta chain) was picked up a small number of times. Antigen specificity is unknown. The data are from a study of T cells in Graves' hyperthyroidism and ophthalmopathy. Findings and limits, study-wide: Blood held most thyroid clonotypes expanded above 0.001 frequency.

RNA transcripts provided the source from which TCR beta CDR3 regions were amplified. The TCR CDR3 was amplified in a first-round RT-PCR using the HTBI primer set. Via MiXCR, TCRdb re-called the multiplex PCR reads, giving one row per CDR3 protein. The sample has 500,000 to 650,000 distinct CDR3 sequences, 12% to 15% seen once. Germline trimming cut 7 bases from V and 6 bases from J; bases unmatched to any gene: 11. CDR3 size: 15 residues. Germline V gives CDR1 SGHDN, CDR2 FVKESK. The origin of this receptor is a woman aged 40-49 years with Graves' hyperthyroidism. The chain has TRBV14 and TRBJ2-2, with 7 positions matching TRBD2. Sequenced input: blood. The CDR3 loop reads CASTPSGKGSGELFF. As DNA, the CDR3 is TGTGCCAGCACCCCTAGCGGAAAAGGGTCCGGGGAGCTGTTTTTT.